The 11 T cell receptor beta chains below were found in one sample sequenced in a study of T cells in Graves' hyperthyroidism and ophthalmopathy. Amplification of TCR beta CDR3 regions was performed using RNA transcripts as template. The study used the HTBI primer set for a first-round RT-PCR of the TCR CDR3. In TCRdb, the multiplex PCR reads were re-called with MiXCR into one record per CDR3 protein. The profile shows about 540,000 distinct CDR3 sequences, about 43% of them singletons. The specimen sequenced was peripheral blood or thyroid tissue (not recorded which). The receptors come from a woman aged 18-29 years with Graves' hyperthyroidism.

CDR3 sequence reads: CANSLEAAETQYF. The DNA of the CDR3 is TGTGCCAACAGCTTAGAGGCGGCAGAGACCCAGTACTTC. This chain connects TRBV25-1 to TRBJ2-5; unclear D gene. CDR1 and CDR2 (germline): MGHDK, SYGVNS. Trimming took off 10 bases at V and 4 bases at J, with 16 bases between the two ends. The CDR3 sequence is 13 residues long.

This clonotype was seen only once. V gene TRBV2 combines with J gene TRBJ2-5; D call uncertain. The better agreement between TRBJ2-1 and the DNA end casts doubt on the J call. Germline V gene lookup returns CDR1 SNHLY and CDR2 FYNNEI. The CDR3 totals 11 residues. This CDR3 is CASKWSAEQFF. The CDR3 region has the DNA TGTGCCAGCAAGTGGAGCGCAGAGCAGTTCTTC.

The V call is TRBV7-9, the J call TRBJ2-7; TRBD1 matches at 7 bases. This CDR3 is 14 amino acids long. Germline V CDR1 and CDR2: SEHNR, FQNEAQ (reference sequence). V was pared by 4 bases and J by 2 bases, with 5 bases of the junction left unmatched. CDR3 sequence: CASSYTGATYEQYF. The CDR3 coding sequence is TGTGCCAGCAGCTATACAGGGGCCACCTACGAGCAGTACTTC.

This chain joins TRBV6-5 and TRBJ2-7, with 15 bases identical to TRBD2. The ends lost 4 bases at V and 6 bases at J; junction bases unmatched: 4. The V gene's germline CDR1 is MNHEY and CDR2 SVGAGI. The CDR3 contains 15 residues. CDR3 sequence: CASSSGLAGGGEQYF. The CDR3 bases are TGTGCCAGCAGTTCGGGACTAGCGGGAGGAGGCGAGCAGTACTTC.

This clonotype was found a few times. J is TRBJ1-1 and V is TRBV12-3 or TRBV12-4; a weak D match, TRBD1 (6 bases). CDR3 length: 14 residues. Trimming shortened V by 6 bases and J by 11 bases, and 22 bases separated the two germline ends. CDR3 coding DNA: TGTGCCAGCAGGGACAGAGACAGTTCGGAGGACGCTTTCTTT. This codes for CASRDRDSSEDAFF.

This clonotype was found a few times. As DNA, the CDR3 is TGTGCCAGCAGTACATCTCTAGGGGTCTATGGCTACACCTTC. This codes for CASSTSLGVYGYTF. The chain has TRBV25-1 and TRBJ1-2, with D perhaps matching TRBD1 (5 bases). V lost 5 bases, J lost 4 bases, and 14 bases lay in between. The CDR3 length is 14 residues. The V gene's germline CDR1 is MGHDK and CDR2 SYGVNS.

There are a few counts of this clonotype. The J gene is TRBJ2-6, the V gene TRBV2, with TRBD1 as a possible D gene (5 bases). With 5 bases removed from V and 0 bases from J, the gap between germline ends came to 8 bases. The CDR3 is 15 residues long. CDR1 is SNHLY and CDR2 is FYNNEI in the germline V gene. The CDR3 DNA is TGTGCCAGCAGTCGCAGGGCCTCTGGGGCCAACGTCCTGACTTTC. Its protein product is CASSRRASGANVLTF.

J is TRBJ2-7 and V is TRBV10-3; 8 bases are a match to TRBD2. This CDR3 is built from 14 residues. Germline V gene data show CDR1 as ENHRY and CDR2 as SYGVKD. The ends lost 5 bases at V and 2 bases at J; junction bases unmatched: 5. This CDR3 reads CAISNSGTTYEQYF. CDR3 bases: TGTGCCATCAGTAATAGCGGGACGACCTACGAGCAGTACTTC.

This clonotype came up many times. The rearrangement links TRBV7-3 to TRBJ2-7, with TRBD2 as a possible D gene (5 bases). Trimming shortened V by 0 bases and J by 6 bases, and 6 bases separated the two germline ends. In germline, CDR1 is SGHTA, CDR2 FQGTGA. The CDR3 covers 12 residues. DNA for the CDR3: TGTGCCAGCAGCTTAACGGCGGGCGAGCAGTACTTC. Protein sequence: CASSLTAGEQYF.

This clonotype is a singleton in its sample. One end of the junction does not line up with germline, which may come from a read error. V is TRBV7-9 and J is TRBJ2-7, with TRBD1 matching 9 bases. The germline V gene encodes CDR1 SEHNR and CDR2 FQNEAQ (reference sequence). This CDR3 is built from 13 residues. The CDR3 is CASSQDSGQGTYF. CDR3 bases: TGCGCCAGCAGCCAAGATTCGGGACAGGGTACCTACTTC.

In this sample, this clonotype turned up many times. The gene calls are TRBV7-6 and TRBJ2-5, with 7 positions matching TRBD2. The CDR3 extends over 14 amino acids. J gave up 5 bases and V 1 base, and 4 bases lay outside the gene matches. Germline-derived CDR1 and CDR2 are SGHVS and FNYEAQ. This CDR3 is CASSLVLAAETQYF. The CDR3 DNA reads as TGTGCCAGCAGCTTAGTTCTAGCGGCGGAGACCCAGTACTTC.